A selection of T cell receptor beta chains follows, all from one sample in a study of blood T cell repertoires in COVID-19. Libraries were prepared by immunoSEQ multiplex PCR; TCRdb keeps only in-frame clonotypes and omits some of them. The sample has about 250,000 clones, over 75% seen once. Sequencing was done on a sample of PBMCs or T cells enriched from blood (not recorded which). These receptors all come from a man aged 18 to 29 who had recovered from COVID-19. Each CDR3 is given with its conserved first and last residue. Fields, in order: D gene, V gene, J gene, clone size, CDR3 DNA, CDR3 protein. The D gene is left open where the match is weak. Size is stated for part of the rows, as once, few or many counts, or as a class when the clone is expanded.

-	TRBV19	TRBJ2-7	once	TGTGCCAGTAGTATATCAGCGGCGGGAACGTCCTACGAGCAGTACTTC	CASSISAAGTSYEQYF
TRBD1	TRBV27	TRBJ2-7	-	TGTGCCAGCAGTTTATTCGACCCGGGACAGGGGTTCGAGCAGTACTTC	CASSLFDPGQGFEQYF
TRBD1	TRBV2	TRBJ1-1	few	TGTGCCAGCAGGCCGGAACAGGGGGACACTGAAGCTTTCTTT	CASRPEQGDTEAFF
-	TRBV27	TRBJ2-6	-	TGTGCCAGCACCAGTCATCCCTCTGGGGCCAACGTCCTGACTTTC	CASTSHPSGANVLTF
TRBD1	TRBV2	TRBJ2-3	-	TGTGCCAGCAGTACCGGGACAGGGATTAGCACAGATACGCAGTATTTT	CASSTGTGISTDTQYF
-	TRBV2	TRBJ2-1	once	TGTGCCAGCAACCTAGCGTCCTACAATGAGCAGTTCTTC	CASNLASYNEQFF
TRBD2	TRBV7-9	TRBJ2-5	-	TGTGCCAGCAGCTTCGGGGGGGAGACCCAGTACTTC	CASSFGGETQYF
-	TRBV2	TRBJ1-2	-	TGTGCCAGCAGGGACTCCGGGGGGGGTAACTATGGCTACACCTTC	CASRDSGGGNYGYTF
-	TRBV5-6	TRBJ1-1	-	TGTGCCAGCAGCTTGGCCGCTGGGGGCAGGTATGGTGAAGCTTTCTTT	CASSLAAGGRYGEAFF
-	TRBV4-1	TRBJ2-5	-	TGCGCCAGCAGCCAAGGTATCCTCTACCAAGAGACCCAGTACTTC	CASSQGILYQETQYF
-	TRBV27	TRBJ1-5	-	TGTGCCAGCAGTTTATCCGGGGGGAATCAGCCCCAGCATTTT	CASSLSGGNQPQHF
-	TRBV7-8	TRBJ1-2	-	TGTGCCAGCAGCTTAGGAGGGGAGGACTATGGCTACACCTTC	CASSLGGEDYGYTF
-	TRBV5-1	TRBJ1-6	-	TGCGCCAGCAGCTTGGACGGTGCAGGGCAGGGTTCACCCCTCCACTTT	CASSLDGAGQGSPLHF
-	TRBV23-1	TRBJ2-7	-	TGCGCCAGCAGTCTAGTTCGGGATTACGAGCAGTACTTC	CASSLVRDYEQYF
TRBD1	TRBV7-9	TRBJ1-2	-	TGTGCCAGCAGCTTAGGTCCCGACAGGGGTGGGTCTGGCTACACCTTC	CASSLGPDRGGSGYTF
-	TRBV11-3	TRBJ1-1	-	TGTGCCAGCAGCTTAGTGGGGGCTGCGAACACTGAAGCTTTCTTT	CASSLVGAANTEAFF
-	TRBV5-1	TRBJ2-2	-	TGCGCCAGCAGCTTGGATAGAACAGGGAACACCGGGGAGCTGTTTTTT	CASSLDRTGNTGELFF
TRBD2	TRBV7-2	TRBJ2-1	-	TGTGCCAGCAGCTTAGGGGGGGGCTACAATGAGCAGTTCTTC	CASSLGGGYNEQFF
-	TRBV11-2	TRBJ2-7	-	TGTGCCAGCAGGCTAGAGCCGGGACTCGGCCGGTACAACGAGCAGTACTTC	CASRLEPGLGRYNEQYF
TRBD1	TRBV10-2	TRBJ1-1	-	TGCGCCAGCAGAGGGACAGGGAGGAACACTGAAGCTTTCTTT	CASRGTGRNTEAFF
-	TRBV7-9	TRBJ1-1	-	TGTGCCAGCAGCTCCGCGGGGAAAGCTTTCTTT	CASSSAGKAFF
-	TRBV19	TRBJ1-1	-	TGTGCCAGTAGTTCCCACAGGGCACGGAACACTGAAGCTTTCTTT	CASSSHRARNTEAFF
TRBD2	TRBV19	TRBJ2-7	-	TGTGCCAGTAGAGATACTCCCACCGTGGGACTAGCGGGGAAGAGCTCCTACGAGCAGTACTTC	CASRDTPTVGLAGKSSYEQYF
-	TRBV19	TRBJ1-5	-	TGTGCCAGTAGTACTACCAGGGGTGGTCAGCCCCAGCATTTT	CASSTTRGGQPQHF
TRBD1	TRBV9	TRBJ1-1	-	TGTGCCAGCAGCTCGCCAGGGGGCGCGAACACTGAAGCTTTCTTT	CASSSPGGANTEAFF
-	TRBV5-1	TRBJ2-1	-	TGCGCCAGCAGCTTGGTTGGGGACTTTGAGCAGTTCTTC	CASSLVGDFEQFF
TRBD2	TRBV11-1	TRBJ2-5	-	TGTGCCAGCAGCACCCCGGGAGGGGAGACCCAGTACTTC	CASSTPGGETQYF
TRBD1	TRBV2	TRBJ2-7	-	TGTGCCAGCAGGGGATTACAGGGGGCGGGCGAGCAGTACTTC	CASRGLQGAGEQYF
-	TRBV4-2	TRBJ2-5	-	TGTGCCAGCAGCCAAGGAAGGGGGTCGAACCAAGAGACCCAGTACTTC	CASSQGRGSNQETQYF
-	TRBV2	TRBJ1-4	once	TGTGCCAGCAGACAGCCTCTGAGAGAAAAACTGTTTTTT	CASRQPLREKLFF
-	TRBV5-1	TRBJ2-1	-	TGCGCCAGCAGCTTGTTGGGGACTCCCCCTTCCCATGAGCAGTTCTTC	CASSLLGTPPSHEQFF
TRBD2	TRBV7-8	TRBJ2-1	-	TGTGCCAGCAGACCACGCAGGACTAGCTCCTCTAATGAGCAGTTCTTC	CASRPRRTSSSNEQFF
-	TRBV6-5	TRBJ1-1	-	TGTGCCAGCAGGTCGGGGATCAGGGAGGACACTGAAGCTTTCTTT	CASRSGIREDTEAFF
TRBD1	TRBV7-9	TRBJ2-7	-	TGTGCCAGCGTCAGTGCGGACAGGGATTTCTACGAGCAGTACTTC	CASVSADRDFYEQYF
TRBD1	TRBV4-1	TRBJ1-3	-	TGCGCCAGCAGCCAAGTTGGGACAGCTGGAAACACCATATATTTT	CASSQVGTAGNTIYF
TRBD1	TRBV14	TRBJ2-7	-	TGTGCCAGCAGCTTCGGGACAGGGCGCCACGAGCAGTACTTC	CASSFGTGRHEQYF
-	TRBV4-1	TRBJ2-3	-	TGCGCCAGCAGCCAGGAGACTAGCACAGATACGCAGTATTTT	CASSQETSTDTQYF
TRBD1	TRBV29-1	TRBJ2-5	-	TGCAGCGTGGGACAGGAAAACCAAGGGACCCAGTACTTC	CSVGQENQGTQYF
TRBD1	TRBV18	TRBJ2-3	-	TGTGCCAGCTCACGAACCGGGACAGGGACCACAGATACGCAGTATTTT	CASSRTGTGTTDTQYF
TRBD1	TRBV2	TRBJ2-7	once	TGTGCCAGCAGTCAGACGGGACAGGGAAAGAGGGTAGGCGAGCAGTACTTC	CASSQTGQGKRVGEQYF
-	TRBV6-5	TRBJ2-3	-	TGTGCCAGCAGCTTTAGGCGGGGATCAGATACGCAGTATTTT	CASSFRRGSDTQYF
-	TRBV24-1	TRBJ1-5	-	TGTGCCACCAGTGATACCCACAGGGATAGCAATCAGCCCCAGCATTTT	CATSDTHRDSNQPQHF
TRBD2	TRBV2	TRBJ2-3	-	TGTGCCAGCAGTCGGCGGGAGGGGGCGATGGTCCGGCAGTATTTT	CASSRREGAMVRQYF
-	TRBV28	TRBJ1-3	-	TGTGCCAGCAGTGTACAGACAACCGACACCATATATTTT	CASSVQTTDTIYF
-	TRBV28	TRBJ1-6	-	TGTGCCAGCAGTTTGACTGTGGCGAATTCACCCCTCCACTTT	CASSLTVANSPLHF